The clone carrying this TCR beta chain was detected many times. Its target is unknown. These data originate in a study of metastatic and nonmetastatic thyroid tumors. Study as a whole: Blood and tumor or nodule tissue repertoires from malignant and benign thyroid patients were compared. Study results and caveats: Malignant thyroid tumors reportedly had TCR beta diversity that was significantly higher than in benign nodules, in blood and tumor.

Per the study methods: The study took CDR3 differences across clinicopathological groups and made a distant-metastasis classifier for papillary thyroid cancer from them. TCRdb re-called the PCR reads through MiXCR. The V and J calls shown here were made by TCRdb, not taken from the authors' results. The data contain tens of thousands of clones, 11% of them seen just once; the ten biggest clones take up about 8%. Each patient went into thyroid surgery without having received any treatment. With V trimmed by 11 bases and J by 3 bases, 21 bases remained unmatched. Germline CDR1 is LNHDA and CDR2 is SQIVND (reference sequence). The CDR3 spans 17 residues.

This clonotype was sampled from a female donor with papillary thyroid cancer or a benign thyroid nodule (not recorded which). Some clones in this sample may be carry-over from other donors' samples. Sequencing was performed on blood. The chain links TRBV19 to TRBJ2-7; the match to TRBD1 covers 8 bases. Here the CDR3 DNA reads TGTGCCTCAAAGTCGGGGCAGCCCGGGACAGGTGGCTACGAGCAGTACTTC. It codes for CASKSGQPGTGGYEQYF.